This TCR beta chain stems from a study of T cells after yellow fever vaccination. Looking at the study overall: The SMART-Seq v4 Ultra Low Input method served to prepare the low-cell-number fractions.

One entry per CDR3 protein, called by TCRdb with MiXCR from the 5' RACE reads. The top ten hold approximately 16% of the sample, which has a few hundred thousand distinct CDR3 sequences, 6% to 8% seen once. Study findings and constraints: A weaker secondary response peaked on day 5, the primary on day 15.

This clonotype was observed a few times. Its antigen is unknown. Germline-derived CDR1 and CDR2 are ENHRY and SYGVKD. The CDR3 is 14 residues long. The V end lost 4 bases, the J end lost 0 bases, and 7 bases lay between the germline ends. The V gene is TRBV10-3, the J gene TRBJ1-5; D is perhaps TRBD1 (5 bases). This TCR derives from a young man who received the YFV17D yellow fever vaccine. The specimen comprised PBMCs, sampled 5 days after the yellow fever booster vaccination. The chain's CDR3 is CAISGGDSNQPQHF. The DNA of the CDR3 is TGTGCCATCAGTGGGGGGGATAGCAATCAGCCCCAGCATTTT.